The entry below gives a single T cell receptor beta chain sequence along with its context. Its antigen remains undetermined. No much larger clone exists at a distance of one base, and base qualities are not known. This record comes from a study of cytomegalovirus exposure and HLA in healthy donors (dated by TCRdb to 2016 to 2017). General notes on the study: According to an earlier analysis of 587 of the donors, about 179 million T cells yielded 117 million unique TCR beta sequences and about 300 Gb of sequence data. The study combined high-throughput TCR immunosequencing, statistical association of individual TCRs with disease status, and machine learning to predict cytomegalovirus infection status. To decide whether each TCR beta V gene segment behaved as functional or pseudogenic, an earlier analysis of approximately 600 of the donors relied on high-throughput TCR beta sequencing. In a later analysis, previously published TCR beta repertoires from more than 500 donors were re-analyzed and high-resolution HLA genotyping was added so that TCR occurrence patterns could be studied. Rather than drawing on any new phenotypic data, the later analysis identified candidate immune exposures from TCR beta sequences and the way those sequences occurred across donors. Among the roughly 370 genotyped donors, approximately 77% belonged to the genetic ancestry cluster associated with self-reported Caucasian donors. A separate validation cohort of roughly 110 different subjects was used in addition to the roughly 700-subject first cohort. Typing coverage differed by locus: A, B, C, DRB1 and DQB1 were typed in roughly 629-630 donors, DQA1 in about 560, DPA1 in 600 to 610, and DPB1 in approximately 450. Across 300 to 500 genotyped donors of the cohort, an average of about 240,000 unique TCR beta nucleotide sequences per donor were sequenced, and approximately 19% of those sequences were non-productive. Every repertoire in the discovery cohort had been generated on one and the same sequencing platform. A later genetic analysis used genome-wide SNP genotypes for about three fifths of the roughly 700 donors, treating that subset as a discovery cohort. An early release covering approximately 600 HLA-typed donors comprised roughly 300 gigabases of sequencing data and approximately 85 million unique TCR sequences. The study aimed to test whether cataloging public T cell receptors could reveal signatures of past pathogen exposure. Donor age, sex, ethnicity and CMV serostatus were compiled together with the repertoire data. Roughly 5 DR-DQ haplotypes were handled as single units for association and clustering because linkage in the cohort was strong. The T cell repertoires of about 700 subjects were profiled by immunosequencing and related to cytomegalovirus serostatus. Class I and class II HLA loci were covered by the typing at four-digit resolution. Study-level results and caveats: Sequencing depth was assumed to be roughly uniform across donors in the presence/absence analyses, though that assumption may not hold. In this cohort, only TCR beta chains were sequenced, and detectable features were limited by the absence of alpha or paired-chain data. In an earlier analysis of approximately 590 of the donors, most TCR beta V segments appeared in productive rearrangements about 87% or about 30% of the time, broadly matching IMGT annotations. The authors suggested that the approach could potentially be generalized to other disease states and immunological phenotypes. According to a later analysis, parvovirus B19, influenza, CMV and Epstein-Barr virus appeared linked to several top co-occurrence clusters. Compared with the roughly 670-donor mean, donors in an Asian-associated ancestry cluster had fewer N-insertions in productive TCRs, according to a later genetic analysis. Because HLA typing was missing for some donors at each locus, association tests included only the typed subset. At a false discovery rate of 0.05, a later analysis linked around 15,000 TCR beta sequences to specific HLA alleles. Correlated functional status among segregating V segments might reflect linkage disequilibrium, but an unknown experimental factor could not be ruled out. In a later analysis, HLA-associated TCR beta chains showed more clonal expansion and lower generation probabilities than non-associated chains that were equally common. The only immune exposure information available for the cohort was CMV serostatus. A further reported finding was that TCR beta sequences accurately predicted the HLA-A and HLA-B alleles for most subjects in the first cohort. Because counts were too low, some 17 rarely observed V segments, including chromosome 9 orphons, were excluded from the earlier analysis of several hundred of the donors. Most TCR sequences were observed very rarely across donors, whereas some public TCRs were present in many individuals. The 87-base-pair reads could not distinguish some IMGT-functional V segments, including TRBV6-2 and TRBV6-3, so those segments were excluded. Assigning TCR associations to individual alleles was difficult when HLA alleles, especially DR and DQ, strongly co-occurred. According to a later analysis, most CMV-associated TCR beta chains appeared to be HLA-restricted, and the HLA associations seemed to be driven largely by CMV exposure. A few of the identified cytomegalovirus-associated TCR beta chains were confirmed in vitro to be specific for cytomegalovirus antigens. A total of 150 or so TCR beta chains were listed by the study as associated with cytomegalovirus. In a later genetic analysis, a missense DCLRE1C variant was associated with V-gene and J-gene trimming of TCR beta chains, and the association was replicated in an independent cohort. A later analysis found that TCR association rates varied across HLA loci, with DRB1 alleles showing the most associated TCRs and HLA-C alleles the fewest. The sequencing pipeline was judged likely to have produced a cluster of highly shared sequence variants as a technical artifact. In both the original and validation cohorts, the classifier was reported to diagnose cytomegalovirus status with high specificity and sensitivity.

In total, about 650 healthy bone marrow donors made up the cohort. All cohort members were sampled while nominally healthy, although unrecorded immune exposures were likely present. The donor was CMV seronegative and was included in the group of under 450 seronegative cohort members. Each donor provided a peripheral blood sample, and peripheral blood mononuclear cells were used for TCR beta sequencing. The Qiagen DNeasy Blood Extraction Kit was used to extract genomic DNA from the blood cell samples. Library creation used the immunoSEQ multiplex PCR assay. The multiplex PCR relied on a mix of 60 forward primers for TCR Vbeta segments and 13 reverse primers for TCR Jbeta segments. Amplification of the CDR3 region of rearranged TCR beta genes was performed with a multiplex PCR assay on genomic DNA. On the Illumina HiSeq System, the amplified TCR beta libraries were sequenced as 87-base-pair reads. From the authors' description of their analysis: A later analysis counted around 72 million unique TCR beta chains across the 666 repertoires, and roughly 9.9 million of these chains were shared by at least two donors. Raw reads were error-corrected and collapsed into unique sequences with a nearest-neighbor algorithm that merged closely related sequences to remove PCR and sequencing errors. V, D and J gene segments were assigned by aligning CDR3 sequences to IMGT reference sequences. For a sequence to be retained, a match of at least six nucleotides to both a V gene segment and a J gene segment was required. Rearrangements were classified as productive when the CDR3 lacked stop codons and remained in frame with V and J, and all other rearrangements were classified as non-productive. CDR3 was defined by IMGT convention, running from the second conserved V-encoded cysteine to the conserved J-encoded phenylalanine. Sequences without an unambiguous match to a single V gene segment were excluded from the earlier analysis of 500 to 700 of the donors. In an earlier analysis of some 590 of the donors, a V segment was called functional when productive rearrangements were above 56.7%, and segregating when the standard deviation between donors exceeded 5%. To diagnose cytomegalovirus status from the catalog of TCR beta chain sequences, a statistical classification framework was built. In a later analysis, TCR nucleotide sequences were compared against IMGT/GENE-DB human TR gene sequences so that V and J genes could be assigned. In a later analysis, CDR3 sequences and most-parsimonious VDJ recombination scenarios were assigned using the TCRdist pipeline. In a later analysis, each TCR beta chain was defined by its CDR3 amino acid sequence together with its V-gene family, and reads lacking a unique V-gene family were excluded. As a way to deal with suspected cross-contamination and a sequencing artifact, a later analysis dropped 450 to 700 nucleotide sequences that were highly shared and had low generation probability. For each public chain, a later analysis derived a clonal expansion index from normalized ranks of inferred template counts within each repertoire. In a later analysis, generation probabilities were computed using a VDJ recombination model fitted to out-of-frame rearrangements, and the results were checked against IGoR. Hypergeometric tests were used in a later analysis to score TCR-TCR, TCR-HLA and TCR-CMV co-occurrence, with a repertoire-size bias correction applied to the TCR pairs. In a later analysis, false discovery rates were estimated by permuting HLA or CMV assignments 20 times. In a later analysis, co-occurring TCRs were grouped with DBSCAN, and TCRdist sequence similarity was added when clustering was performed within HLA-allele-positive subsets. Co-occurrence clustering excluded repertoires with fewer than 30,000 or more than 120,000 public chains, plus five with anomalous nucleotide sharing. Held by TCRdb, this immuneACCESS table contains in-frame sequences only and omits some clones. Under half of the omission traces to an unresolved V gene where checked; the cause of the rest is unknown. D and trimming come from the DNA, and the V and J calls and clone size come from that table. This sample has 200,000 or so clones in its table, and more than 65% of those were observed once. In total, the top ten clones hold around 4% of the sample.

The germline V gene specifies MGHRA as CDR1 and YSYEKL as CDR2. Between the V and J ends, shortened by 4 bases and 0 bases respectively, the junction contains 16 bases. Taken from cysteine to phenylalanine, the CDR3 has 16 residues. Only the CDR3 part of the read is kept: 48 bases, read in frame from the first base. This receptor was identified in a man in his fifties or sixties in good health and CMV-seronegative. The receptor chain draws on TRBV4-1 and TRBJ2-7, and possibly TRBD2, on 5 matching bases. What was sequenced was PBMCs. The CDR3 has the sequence CASSLTFGEPSYEQYF. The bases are TGCGCCAGCAGCCTGACCTTCGGGGAACCCTCCTACGAGCAGTACTTC.